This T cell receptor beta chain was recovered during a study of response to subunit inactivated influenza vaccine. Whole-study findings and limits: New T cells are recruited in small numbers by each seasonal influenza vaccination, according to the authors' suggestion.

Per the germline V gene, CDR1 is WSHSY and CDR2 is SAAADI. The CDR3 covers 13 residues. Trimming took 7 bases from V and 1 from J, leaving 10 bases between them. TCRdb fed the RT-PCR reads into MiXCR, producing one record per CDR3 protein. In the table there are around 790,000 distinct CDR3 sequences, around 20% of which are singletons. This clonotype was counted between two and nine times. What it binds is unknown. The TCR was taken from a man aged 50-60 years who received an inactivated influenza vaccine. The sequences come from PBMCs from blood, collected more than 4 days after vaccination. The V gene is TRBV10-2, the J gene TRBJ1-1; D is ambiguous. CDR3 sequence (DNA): TGCGCCAGCACTTCGGTCGAGAACACTGAAGCTTTCTTT. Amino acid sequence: CASTSVENTEAFF.